This T cell receptor (beta chain) was sequenced during a study of cytomegalovirus exposure and HLA in healthy donors (dated by TCRdb to 2016 to 2017). Some background on the complete study: According to an earlier analysis of a few hundred of the donors, 200 million or so T cells yielded 117 million unique TCR beta sequences and 250 to 350 Gb of sequence data. About 280 gigabases of sequencing data and around 90 million unique TCR sequences made up an early release that covered 500 to 700 HLA-typed donors. Among the roughly 400 genotyped donors, approximately 76% belonged to the genetic ancestry cluster associated with self-reported Caucasian donors. The study was designed to test whether signatures of past pathogen exposure could be identified by cataloging public T cell receptors. The study used immunosequencing to profile the T cell repertoires of 666 subjects and linked those repertoires to cytomegalovirus serostatus. Along with the approximately 650-subject first cohort, a separate validation cohort of more than 90 different subjects was used. The study combined high-throughput TCR immunosequencing, statistical association of individual TCRs with disease status, and machine learning to predict cytomegalovirus infection status. To study patterns of TCR occurrence, a later analysis re-analyzed previously published TCR beta repertoires from 650 to 750 donors and added high-resolution HLA genotyping. Rather than using new phenotypic data, the later analysis identified candidate immune exposures from TCR beta sequences and from how often those sequences occurred across donors. An earlier analysis of a few hundred of the donors applied high-throughput TCR beta sequencing to assess whether each TCR beta V gene segment acted as functional or pseudogenic. Alongside the repertoire data, information on donor age, sex, ethnicity and CMV serostatus was compiled. A later genetic analysis took genome-wide SNP genotypes for about 65% of the 666 donors and used that subset as a discovery cohort. Every repertoire in the discovery cohort had been generated on one and the same sequencing platform. HLA typing covered class I and class II loci at four-digit resolution. The number of typed donors differed by locus: about 620-640 for A, B, C, DRB1 and DQB1; approximately 520 for DQA1; 600 to 610 for DPA1; and 400 to 480 for DPB1. A handful of DR-DQ haplotypes were handled as single units for association and clustering because linkage in the cohort was strong. Among approximately 370 genotyped donors of the cohort, an average of approximately 200,000 unique TCR beta nucleotide sequences was sequenced per donor, of which about 18% were non-productive. Overall study results and their limits: The presence/absence analyses assumed that sequencing depth was roughly uniform across donors, and that assumption may not be true. A later analysis found that most CMV-associated TCR beta chains appeared HLA-restricted, with HLA associations seemingly driven largely by CMV exposure. While some public TCRs were present in many individuals, most TCR sequences turned up only very rarely across donors. Because HLA typing was unavailable for some donors at each locus, only the typed subset was used in association tests. The only immune exposure information available for the cohort was CMV serostatus. Correlated functional status among segregating V segments might reflect linkage disequilibrium, but an unknown experimental factor could not be ruled out. According to the authors, the approach could potentially be generalized to other disease states and immunological phenotypes. In a later genetic analysis, a missense DCLRE1C variant was associated with V-gene and J-gene trimming of TCR beta chains, and the association was replicated in an independent cohort. Because counts were too low, roughly 17 rarely observed V segments, including chromosome 9 orphons, were left out of the earlier analysis of several hundred of the donors. The classifier was reported to diagnose cytomegalovirus status with high specificity and sensitivity in both the original and validation cohorts. A few of the identified cytomegalovirus-associated TCR beta chains were confirmed in vitro to be specific for cytomegalovirus antigens. At a false discovery rate of 0.05, a later analysis linked approximately 18,000 TCR beta sequences to specific HLA alleles. In a later genetic analysis, fewer N-insertions in productive TCRs were reported among donors in an Asian-associated ancestry cluster than the roughly 640-donor mean. Because the 87-base-pair reads could not distinguish some IMGT-functional V segments, including TRBV6-2 and TRBV6-3, those segments were excluded. The sequencing pipeline was judged likely to have produced a cluster of highly shared sequence variants as a technical artifact. Assigning TCR associations to individual alleles was difficult when HLA alleles, especially DR and DQ, strongly co-occurred. The study listed 170 or so TCR beta chains as associated with cytomegalovirus. A further reported finding was that TCR beta sequences accurately predicted the HLA-A and HLA-B alleles for most subjects in the first cohort. In a later analysis, HLA-associated TCR beta chains showed more clonal expansion and lower generation probabilities than non-associated chains that were equally common. In a later analysis, the rate of TCR association differed among HLA loci, with DRB1 alleles having the most associated TCRs and HLA-C alleles having the fewest. In a later analysis, several top co-occurrence clusters were reported to appear linked to parvovirus B19, influenza, CMV and Epstein-Barr virus. An earlier analysis of approximately 500 of the donors showed that most TCR beta V segments appeared in productive rearrangements either about 87% or about 30% of the time, which broadly matched IMGT annotations. In this cohort, only TCR beta chains were sequenced, and detectable features were limited by the absence of alpha or paired-chain data.

Library prep was done by the immunoSEQ multiplex PCR assay. The multiplex PCR relied on a mix of 60 forward primers for TCR Vbeta segments and 13 reverse primers for TCR Jbeta segments. Amplification of the CDR3 region of rearranged TCR beta genes was performed with a multiplex PCR assay on genomic DNA. The Illumina HiSeq System was used to sequence the amplified TCR beta libraries as 87-base-pair reads. For the original study's pipeline: A later analysis counted tens of millions of unique TCR beta chains across the 690 or so repertoires, and some 11 million of these chains were shared by at least two donors. Raw reads were error-corrected and collapsed into unique sequences with a nearest-neighbor algorithm that merged closely related sequences to remove PCR and sequencing errors. CDR3 sequences were aligned to IMGT reference sequences to assign V, D and J gene segments. For a sequence to be retained, a match of at least six nucleotides was required to both a V gene segment and a J gene segment. A rearrangement counted as productive if the CDR3 had no stop codons and remained in frame with V and J, and every other rearrangement counted as non-productive. Following IMGT convention, CDR3 was defined as the stretch from the second conserved V-encoded cysteine up to the conserved J-encoded phenylalanine. In an earlier analysis of roughly 580 of the donors, sequences lacking an unambiguous match to a single V gene segment were excluded. An earlier analysis of around 600 of the donors classified V segments as functional when productive rearrangements were above 56.7% and as segregating when the standard deviation between donors was above 5%. A statistical classification framework was developed to diagnose cytomegalovirus status using the catalog of TCR beta chain sequences. In a later analysis, TCR nucleotide sequences were compared against IMGT/GENE-DB human TR gene sequences so that V and J genes could be assigned. Using the TCRdist pipeline, a later analysis assigned CDR3 sequences along with most-parsimonious VDJ recombination scenarios. In a later analysis, each TCR beta chain was defined by its CDR3 amino acid sequence together with its V-gene family, and reads lacking a unique V-gene family were excluded. To address suspected cross-contamination and a sequencing artifact, a later analysis removed roughly 580 highly shared, low-generation-probability nucleotide sequences. For each public chain, a later analysis derived a clonal expansion index from normalized ranks of inferred template counts within each repertoire. In a later analysis, generation probabilities were computed using a VDJ recombination model fitted to out-of-frame rearrangements, and the results were checked against IGoR. Hypergeometric tests were used in a later analysis to score TCR-TCR, TCR-HLA and TCR-CMV co-occurrence, with a repertoire-size bias correction applied to the TCR pairs. False discovery rates were estimated in a later analysis by permuting HLA or CMV assignments 20 times. A later analysis grouped co-occurring TCRs with DBSCAN, adding TCRdist sequence similarity when clustering within HLA-allele-positive subsets. Repertoires with fewer than 30,000 or more than 120,000 public chains were left out of co-occurrence clustering, as were about 5 repertoires with anomalous nucleotide sharing. The immuneACCESS repertoire file appears here via TCRdb, limited to in-frame rearrangements. These files lack a portion of the clones; in checked studies, under half of the deficit traces to unresolved V genes, and the cause of the others is not known. V and J calls and clone size are as listed in that table; D and trimming were resolved from the DNA. The sample yields about 86,000 clones; about two thirds were counted once. Approximately 8.9% of the sample is in the top ten clones.

The cohort comprised around 700 healthy bone marrow donors. At the time of sampling, every cohort member was nominally healthy, though immune exposures that went unrecorded were likely present. The donor was CMV seronegative and belonged to the group of 350 or so seronegative cohort members. A peripheral blood sample was collected from each donor, and TCR beta sequencing was performed on peripheral blood mononuclear cells. Genomic DNA extraction from the blood cell samples was performed with the Qiagen DNeasy Blood Extraction Kit. According to the germline V gene, CDR1 reads MGHRA and CDR2 reads YSYEKL. The CDR3 starts with the cysteine, ends with the phenylalanine, and has 17 residues. Left in the record is the CDR3 DNA by itself, 51 bases read in frame from the first base. Germline trimming amounts to 4 bases on V and 3 bases on J, with 9 as the count of junction bases outside the gene matches.

This clone was recorded only once. Its antigen target is currently unknown. Base qualities are missing; no much larger clone stands one base away. The rearranged chain carries TRBV4-1 and TRBJ2-2, and 9 bases in between align with TRBD1. The specimen was PBMCs. This TCR derives from a man aged 60 to 69 in good health and CMV-seronegative. This receptor carries the CDR3 CASSPTRDRVDTGELFF. The DNA sequence is given as TGCGCCAGCAGCCCGACCCGGGACAGGGTGGACACCGGGGAGCTGTTTTTT.